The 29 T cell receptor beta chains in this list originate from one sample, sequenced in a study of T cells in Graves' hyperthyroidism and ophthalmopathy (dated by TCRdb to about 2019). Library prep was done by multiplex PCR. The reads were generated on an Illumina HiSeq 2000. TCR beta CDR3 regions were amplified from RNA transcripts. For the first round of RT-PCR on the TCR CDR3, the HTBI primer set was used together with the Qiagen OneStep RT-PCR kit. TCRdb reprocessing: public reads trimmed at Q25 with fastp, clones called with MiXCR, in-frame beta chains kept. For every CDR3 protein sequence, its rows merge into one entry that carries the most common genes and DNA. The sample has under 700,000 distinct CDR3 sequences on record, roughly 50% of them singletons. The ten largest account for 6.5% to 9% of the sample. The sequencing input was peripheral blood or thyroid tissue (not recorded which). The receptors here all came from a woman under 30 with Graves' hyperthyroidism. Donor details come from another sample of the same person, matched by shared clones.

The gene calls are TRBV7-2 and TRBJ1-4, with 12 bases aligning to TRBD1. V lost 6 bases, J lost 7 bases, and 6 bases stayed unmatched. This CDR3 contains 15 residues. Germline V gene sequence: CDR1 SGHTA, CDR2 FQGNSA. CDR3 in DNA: TGTGCCAGCAGGGCAGGGACAGGGGGCGGTGAAAAACTGTTTTTT. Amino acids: CASRAGTGGGEKLFF.

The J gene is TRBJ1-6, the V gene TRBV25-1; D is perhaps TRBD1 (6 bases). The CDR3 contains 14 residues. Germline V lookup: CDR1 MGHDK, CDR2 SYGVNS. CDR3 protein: CARWGAGVGSPLHF. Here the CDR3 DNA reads TGTGCTCGATGGGGGGCGGGGGTCGGGTCACCCCTCCACTTT. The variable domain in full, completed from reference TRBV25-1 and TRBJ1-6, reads EADIYQTPRYLVIGTGKKITLECSQTMGHDKMYWYQQDPGMELHLIHYSYGVNSTEKGDLSSESTVSRIRTEHFPLTLESARPSHTSQYLCARWGAGVGSPLHFGNGTRLTVT.

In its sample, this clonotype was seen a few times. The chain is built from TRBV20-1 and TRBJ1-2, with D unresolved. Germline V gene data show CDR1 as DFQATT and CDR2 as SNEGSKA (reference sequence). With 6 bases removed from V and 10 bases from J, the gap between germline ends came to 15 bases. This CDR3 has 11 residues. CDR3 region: CSAPLHGDYTF. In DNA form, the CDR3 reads TGCAGTGCCCCCCTACATGGGGACTACACCTTC.

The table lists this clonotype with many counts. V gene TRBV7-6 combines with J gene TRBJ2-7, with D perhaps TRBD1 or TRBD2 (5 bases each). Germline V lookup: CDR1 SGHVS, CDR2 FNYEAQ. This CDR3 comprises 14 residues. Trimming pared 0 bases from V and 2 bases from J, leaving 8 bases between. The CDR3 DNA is TGTGCCAGCAGCTTAGCGGGACCGACCTACGAGCAGTACTTC. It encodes CASSLAGPTYEQYF.

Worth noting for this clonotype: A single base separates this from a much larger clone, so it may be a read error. In DNA, the CDR3 is TGTGCCAGCAGCGCTACGCATATTAATTCACCCCTCCACTTT. Protein product: CASSATHINSPLHF. The chain employs TRBV9 and TRBJ1-6, with unresolved D. The CDR3 length is 14 residues. The V gene's germline CDR1 is SGDLS and CDR2 YYNGEE. V was clipped by 3 bases and J by 6 bases, with 10 bases between them. The full variable domain, its missing parts supplied by reference TRBV9 and TRBJ1-6, is DSGVTQTPKHLITATGQRVTLRCSPRSGDLSVYWYQQSLDQGLQFLIQYYNGEERAKGNILERFSAQQFPDLHSELNLSSLELGDSALYFCASSATHINSPLHFGNGTRLTVT.

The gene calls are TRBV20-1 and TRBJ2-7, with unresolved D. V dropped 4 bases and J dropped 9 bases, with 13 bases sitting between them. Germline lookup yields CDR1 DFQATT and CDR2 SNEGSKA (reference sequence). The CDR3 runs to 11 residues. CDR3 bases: TGCAGTGCTAAAGGCCCCTGGGGGCAGTACTTC. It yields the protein CSAKGPWGQYF.

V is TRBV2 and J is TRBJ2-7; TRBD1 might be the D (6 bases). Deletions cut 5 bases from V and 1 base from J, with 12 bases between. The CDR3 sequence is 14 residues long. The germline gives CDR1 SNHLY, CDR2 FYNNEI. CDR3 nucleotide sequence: TGTGCCAGCAGTTACTTTCAGGGGTCCTACGAGCAGTACTTC. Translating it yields CASSYFQGSYEQYF.

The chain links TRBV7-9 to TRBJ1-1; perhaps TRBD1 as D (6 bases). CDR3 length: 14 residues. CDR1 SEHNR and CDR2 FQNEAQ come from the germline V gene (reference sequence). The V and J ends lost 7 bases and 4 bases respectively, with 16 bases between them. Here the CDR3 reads CASINKGGGTEAFF. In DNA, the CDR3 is TGTGCCAGCATCAATAAGGGGGGCGGCACTGAAGCTTTCTTT.

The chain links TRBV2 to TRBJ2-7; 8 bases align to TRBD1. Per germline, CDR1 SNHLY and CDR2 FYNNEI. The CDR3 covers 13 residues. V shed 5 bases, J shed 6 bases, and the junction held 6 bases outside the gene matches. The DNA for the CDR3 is TGTGCCAGCAGTCCGGACAGGGTCTTCGAGCAGTACTTC. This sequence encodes CASSPDRVFEQYF.

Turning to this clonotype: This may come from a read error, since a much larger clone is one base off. This CDR3 reads CASSWTGKLTFF. For the CDR3, the DNA is TGTGCCAGCAGCTGGACAGGCAAACTAACTTTCTTT. The chain combines TRBV2 with TRBJ1-1, with 7 bases matching TRBD1. CDR1 is SNHLY, CDR2 FYNNEI, per germline. This CDR3 spans 12 amino acids. V lost 6 bases and J lost 12; bases outside the gene matches: 10.

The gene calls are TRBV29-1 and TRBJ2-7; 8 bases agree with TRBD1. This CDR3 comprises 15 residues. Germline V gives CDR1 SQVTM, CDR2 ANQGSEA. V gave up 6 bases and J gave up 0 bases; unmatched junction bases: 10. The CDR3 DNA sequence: TGCAGCGTCCCCGGACAGGGTGGTACCTCCTACGAGCAGTACTTC. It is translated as CSVPGQGGTSYEQYF.

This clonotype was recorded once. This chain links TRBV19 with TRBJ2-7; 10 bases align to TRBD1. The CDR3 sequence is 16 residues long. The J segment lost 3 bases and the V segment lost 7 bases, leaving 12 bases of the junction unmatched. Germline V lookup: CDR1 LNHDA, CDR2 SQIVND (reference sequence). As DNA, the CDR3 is TGTGCCAGTAAGGCCACGGGACAGGGGATTTTCTACGAGCAGTACTTC. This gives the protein CASKATGQGIFYEQYF.

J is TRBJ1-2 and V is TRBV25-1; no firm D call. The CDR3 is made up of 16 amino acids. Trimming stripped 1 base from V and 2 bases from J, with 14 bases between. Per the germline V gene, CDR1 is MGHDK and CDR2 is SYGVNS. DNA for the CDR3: TGTGCCAGCAGTGAATCCCTCGGGTCGGGAAACTATGGCTACACCTTC. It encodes CASSESLGSGNYGYTF.

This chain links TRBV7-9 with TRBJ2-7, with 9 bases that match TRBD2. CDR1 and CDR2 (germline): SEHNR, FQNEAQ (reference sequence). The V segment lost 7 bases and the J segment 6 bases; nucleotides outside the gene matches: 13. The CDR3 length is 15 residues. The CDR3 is CASTHEAGGWGEQYF. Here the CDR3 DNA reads TGTGCCAGCACCCATGAAGCGGGAGGCTGGGGCGAGCAGTACTTC.

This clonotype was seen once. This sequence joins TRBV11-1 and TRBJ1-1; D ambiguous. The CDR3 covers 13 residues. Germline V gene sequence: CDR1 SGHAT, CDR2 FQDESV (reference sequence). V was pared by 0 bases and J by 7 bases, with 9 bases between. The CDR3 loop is CASSLAMGSEAFF. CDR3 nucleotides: TGTGCCAGCAGCTTAGCGATGGGGAGTGAAGCTTTCTTT. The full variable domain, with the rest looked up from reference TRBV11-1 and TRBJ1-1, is EAEVAQSPRYKITEKSQAVAFWCDPISGHATLYWYRQILGQGPELLVQFQDESVVDDSQLPKDRFSAERLKGVDSTLKIQPAELGDSAMYLCASSLAMGSEAFFGQGTRLTVV.

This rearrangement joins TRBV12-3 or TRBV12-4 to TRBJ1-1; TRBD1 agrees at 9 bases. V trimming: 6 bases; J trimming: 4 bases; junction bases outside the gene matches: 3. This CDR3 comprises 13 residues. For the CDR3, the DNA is TGTGCCAGCAGCGGGACAGGGACCACTGAAGCTTTCTTT. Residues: CASSGTGTTEAFF.

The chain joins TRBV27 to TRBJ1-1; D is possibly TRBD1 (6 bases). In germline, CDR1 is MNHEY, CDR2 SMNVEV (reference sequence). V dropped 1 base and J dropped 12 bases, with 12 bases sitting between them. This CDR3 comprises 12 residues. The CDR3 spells CASSLFGGRPFF. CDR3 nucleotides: TGTGCCAGCAGTTTATTCGGGGGGCGGCCTTTCTTT.

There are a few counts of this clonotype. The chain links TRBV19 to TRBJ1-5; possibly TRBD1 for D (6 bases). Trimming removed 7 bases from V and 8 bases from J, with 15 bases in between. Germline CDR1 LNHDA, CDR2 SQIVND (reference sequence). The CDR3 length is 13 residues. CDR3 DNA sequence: TGTGCCAGTAATCAGGGGAGAAGGGAGCCCCAGCATTTT. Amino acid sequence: CASNQGRREPQHF.

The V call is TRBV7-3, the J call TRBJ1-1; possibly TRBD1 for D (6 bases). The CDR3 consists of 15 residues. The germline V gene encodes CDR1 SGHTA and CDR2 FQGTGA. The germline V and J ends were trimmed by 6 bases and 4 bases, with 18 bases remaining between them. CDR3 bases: TGTGCCAGCAGGCCCCTCCAGGGGAAGTTCACTGAAGCTTTCTTT. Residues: CASRPLQGKFTEAFF.

The CDR3 here is CASSARAGGPYEQYF. For the CDR3, the DNA is TGTGCCAGCAGCGCAAGGGCGGGAGGGCCCTACGAGCAGTACTTC. The rearrangement joins TRBV7-3 to TRBJ2-7, with 9 bases identical to TRBD2. The V gene end was trimmed by 5 bases and the J gene end by 2 bases; junction bases not matched to a gene: 7. This CDR3 comprises 15 residues. Germline CDR1 SGHTA, CDR2 FQGTGA.

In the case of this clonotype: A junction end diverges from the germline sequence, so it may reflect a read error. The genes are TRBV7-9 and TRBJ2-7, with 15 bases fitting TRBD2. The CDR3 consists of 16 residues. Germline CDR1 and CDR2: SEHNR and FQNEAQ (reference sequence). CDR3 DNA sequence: TGCGCCAGCAGCGAAAGGACTAGCGGGAGGGCCGGCGAGCAGTACTTC. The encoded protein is CASSERTSGRAGEQYF.

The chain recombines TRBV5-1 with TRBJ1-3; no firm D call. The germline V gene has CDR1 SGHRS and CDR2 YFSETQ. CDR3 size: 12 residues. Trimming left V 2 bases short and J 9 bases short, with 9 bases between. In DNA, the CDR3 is TGCGCCAGCAGCTTAGGAATGGGCACCATATATTTT. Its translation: CASSLGMGTIYF.

For the CDR3, the DNA is TGCAGTGCTAGGGGGACTAGCGGGAGTAGGGACGAGCAGTACTTC. Translating it yields CSARGTSGSRDEQYF. This chain uses TRBV20-1 with TRBJ2-7, with 14 bases fitting TRBD2. V lost 3 bases to trimming and J lost 5 bases; unmatched junction nucleotides: 6. The CDR3 consists of 15 residues. The germline V gene has CDR1 DFQATT and CDR2 SNEGSKA (reference sequence).

The CDR3 region is CASSVSGQGETQYF. Here the CDR3 DNA reads TGCGCCAGCAGTGTCTCGGGACAGGGGGAGACCCAGTACTTC. The chain employs TRBV10-2 and TRBJ2-5; 10 bases line up with TRBD1. Germline V gives CDR1 WSHSY, CDR2 SAAADI. Trimming removed 4 bases from V and 5 bases from J; junction bases left unmatched: 4. This CDR3 region has 14 residues.

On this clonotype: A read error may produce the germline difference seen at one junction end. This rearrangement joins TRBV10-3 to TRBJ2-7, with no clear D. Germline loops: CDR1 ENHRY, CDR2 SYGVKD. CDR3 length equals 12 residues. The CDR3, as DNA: TGTGCCAGCAGTGTCGGACCGTACGAGCAGTGCTTC. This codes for CASSVGPYEQCF.

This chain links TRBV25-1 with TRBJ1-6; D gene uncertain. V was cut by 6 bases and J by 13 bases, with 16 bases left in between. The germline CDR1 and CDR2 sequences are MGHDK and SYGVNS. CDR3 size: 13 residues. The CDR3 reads CASRTTGSPPLHF. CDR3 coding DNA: TGTGCCAGCAGGACTACCGGGAGCCCTCCCCTCCACTTT.

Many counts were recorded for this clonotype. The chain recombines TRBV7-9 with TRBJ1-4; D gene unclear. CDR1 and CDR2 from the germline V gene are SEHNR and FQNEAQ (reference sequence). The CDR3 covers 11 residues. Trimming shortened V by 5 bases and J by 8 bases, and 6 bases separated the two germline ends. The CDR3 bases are TGTGCCAGCAGCCCCGAAGAAAAACTGTTTTTT. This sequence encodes CASSPEEKLFF.

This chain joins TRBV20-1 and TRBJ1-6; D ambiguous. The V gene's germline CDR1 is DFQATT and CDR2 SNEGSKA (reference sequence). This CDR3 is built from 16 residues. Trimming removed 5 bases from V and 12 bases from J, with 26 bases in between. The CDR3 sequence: CSAELWGNMIIQPLHF. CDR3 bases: TGCAGTGCTGAACTTTGGGGTAACATGATAATTCAACCCCTCCACTTT.

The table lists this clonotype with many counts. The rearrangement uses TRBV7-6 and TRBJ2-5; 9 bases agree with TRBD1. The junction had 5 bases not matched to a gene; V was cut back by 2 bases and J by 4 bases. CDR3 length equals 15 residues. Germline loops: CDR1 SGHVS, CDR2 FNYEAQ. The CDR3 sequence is CASSLKQGAGETQYF. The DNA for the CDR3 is TGTGCCAGCAGCTTAAAACAGGGGGCCGGAGAGACCCAGTACTTC.